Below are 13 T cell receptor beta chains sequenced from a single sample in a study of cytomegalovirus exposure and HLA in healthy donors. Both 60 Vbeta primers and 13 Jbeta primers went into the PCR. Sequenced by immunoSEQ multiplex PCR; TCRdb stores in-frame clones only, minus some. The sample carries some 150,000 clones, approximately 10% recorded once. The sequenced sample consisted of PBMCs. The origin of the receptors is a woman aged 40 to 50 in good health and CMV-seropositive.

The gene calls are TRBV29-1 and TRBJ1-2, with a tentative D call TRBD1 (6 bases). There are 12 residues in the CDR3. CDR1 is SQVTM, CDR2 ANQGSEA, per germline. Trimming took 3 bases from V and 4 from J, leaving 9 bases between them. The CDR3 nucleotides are TGCAGCGTTGAGGGGGCCGGCTATGGCTACACCTTC. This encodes CSVEGAGYGYTF.

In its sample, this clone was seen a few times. The CDR3 loop is CASNLGADTQYF. CDR3 nucleotide sequence: TGTGCCAGCAATTTAGGGGCAGATACGCAGTATTTT. The chain combines TRBV6-4 with TRBJ2-3, with D possibly matching TRBD1 (5 bases). Germline V gives CDR1 MRHNA, CDR2 SNTAGT. This CDR3 comprises 12 residues. Between the trimmed V and J ends, which lost 7 bases and 4 bases, there was a span of 9 bases.

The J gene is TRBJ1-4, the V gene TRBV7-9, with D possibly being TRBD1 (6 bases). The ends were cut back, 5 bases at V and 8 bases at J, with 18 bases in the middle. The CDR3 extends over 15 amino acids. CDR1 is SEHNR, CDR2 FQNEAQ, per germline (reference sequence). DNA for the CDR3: TGTGCCAGCAGCCCAGGGGCTCAAGCCTGGGAAAAACTGTTTTTT. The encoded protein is CASSPGAQAWEKLFF.

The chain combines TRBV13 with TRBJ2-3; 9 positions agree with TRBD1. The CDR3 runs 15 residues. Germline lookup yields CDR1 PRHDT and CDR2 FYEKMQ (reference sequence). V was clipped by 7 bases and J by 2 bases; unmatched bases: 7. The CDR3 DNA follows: TGTGCCAGCAAAATCGGGGACAGGGACACAGATACGCAGTATTTT. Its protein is CASKIGDRDTDTQYF. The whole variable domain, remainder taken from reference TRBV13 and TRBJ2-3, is AAGVIQSPRHLIKEKRETATLKCYPIPRHDTVYWYQQGPGQDPQFLISFYEKMQSDKGSIPDRFSAQQFSDYHSELNMSSLELGDSALYFCASKIGDRDTDTQYFGPGTRLTVL.

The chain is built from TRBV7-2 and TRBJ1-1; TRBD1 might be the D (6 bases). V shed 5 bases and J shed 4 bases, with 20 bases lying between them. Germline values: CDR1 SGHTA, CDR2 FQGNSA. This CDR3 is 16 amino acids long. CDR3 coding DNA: TGTGCCAGCAGCCAGCTAGCAGGGGTTTGGGGCACTGAAGCTTTCTTT. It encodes CASSQLAGVWGTEAFF.

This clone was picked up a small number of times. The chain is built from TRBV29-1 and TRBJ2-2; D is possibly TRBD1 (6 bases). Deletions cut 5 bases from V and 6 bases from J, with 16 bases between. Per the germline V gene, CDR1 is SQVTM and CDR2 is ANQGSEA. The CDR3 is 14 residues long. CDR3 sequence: CSVSHLGGAGELFF. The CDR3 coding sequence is TGCAGCGTTTCTCACCTAGGGGGTGCCGGGGAGCTGTTTTTT.

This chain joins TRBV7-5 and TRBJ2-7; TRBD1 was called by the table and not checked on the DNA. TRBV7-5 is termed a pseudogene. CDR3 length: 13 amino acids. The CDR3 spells CVRSMGGQGAWYF. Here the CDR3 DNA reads TGTGTCAGAAGCATGGGGGGACAGGGGGCTTGGTACTTC.

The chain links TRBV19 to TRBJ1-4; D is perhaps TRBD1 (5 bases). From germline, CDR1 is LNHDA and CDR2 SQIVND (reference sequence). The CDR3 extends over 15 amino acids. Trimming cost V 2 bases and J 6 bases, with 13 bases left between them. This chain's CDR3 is CASSITQGSYEKLFF. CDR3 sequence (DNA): TGTGCCAGTAGTATAACCCAGGGCAGTTATGAAAAACTGTTTTTT.

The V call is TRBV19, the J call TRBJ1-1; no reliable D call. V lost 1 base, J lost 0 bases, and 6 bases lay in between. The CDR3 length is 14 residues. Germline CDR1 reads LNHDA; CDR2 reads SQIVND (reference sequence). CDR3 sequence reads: CASSIALMNTEAFF. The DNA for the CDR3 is TGTGCCAGTAGTATAGCCTTAATGAACACTGAAGCTTTCTTT.

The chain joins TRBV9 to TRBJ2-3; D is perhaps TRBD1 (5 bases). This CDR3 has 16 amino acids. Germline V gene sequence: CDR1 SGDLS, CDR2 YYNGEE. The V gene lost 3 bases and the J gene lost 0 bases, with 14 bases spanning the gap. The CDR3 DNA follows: TGTGCCAGCAGCGCCCTCGACAGAACTAGCACAGATACGCAGTATTTT. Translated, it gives CASSALDRTSTDTQYF.

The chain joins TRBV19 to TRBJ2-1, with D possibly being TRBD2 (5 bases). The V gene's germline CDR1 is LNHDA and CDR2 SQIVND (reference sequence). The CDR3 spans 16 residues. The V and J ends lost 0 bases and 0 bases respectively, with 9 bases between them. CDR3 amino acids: CASSIDPSFSYNEQFF. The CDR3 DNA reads TGTGCCAGTAGTATAGATCCTAGCTTCTCCTACAATGAGCAGTTCTTC. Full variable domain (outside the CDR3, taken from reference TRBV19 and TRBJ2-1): DGGITQSPKYLFRKEGQNVTLSCEQNLNHDAMYWYRQDPGQGLRLIYYSQIVNDFQKGDIAEGYSVSREKKESFPLTVTSAQKNPTAFYLCASSIDPSFSYNEQFFGPGTRLTVL.

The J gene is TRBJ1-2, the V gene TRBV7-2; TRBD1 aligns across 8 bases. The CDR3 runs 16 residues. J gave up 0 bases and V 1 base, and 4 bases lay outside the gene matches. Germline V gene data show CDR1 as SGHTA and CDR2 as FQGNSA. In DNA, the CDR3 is TGTGCCAGCAGCTTAGTGGCAGGGGGCGCTAACTATGGCTACACCTTC. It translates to CASSLVAGGANYGYTF.

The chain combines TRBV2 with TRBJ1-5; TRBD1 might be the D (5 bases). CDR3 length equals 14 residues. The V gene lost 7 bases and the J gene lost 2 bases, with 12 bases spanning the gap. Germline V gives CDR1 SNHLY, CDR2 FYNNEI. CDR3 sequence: CASTSGGGNQPQHF. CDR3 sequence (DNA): TGTGCCAGCACCTCCGGGGGGGGCAATCAGCCCCAGCATTTT.